The T cell receptor (beta chain) described here comes from a study of human T cells and chemical hapten exposure. Across the whole study: It was small differences in pooled library volume that mainly caused per-sample TCR yields to vary. Broader study findings: Given that the donors had alopecia, their immune response may differ from that seen in healthy people. The formation of large CDR3 similarity clusters by expanded TCRs significantly exceeded that of controls.

Each CDR3 protein gets one entry after TCRdb re-called the RACE reads with MiXCR. The profile shows some 36,000 distinct CDR3 sequences, approximately 7.6% of them singletons. Germline CDR1 SGDLS, CDR2 YYNGEE. The CDR3 totals 17 residues. Trimming shortened V by 4 bases and J by 4 bases, and 21 bases separated the two germline ends. Time point meaning: pre-sensitization, week 0. Regarding treatment: therapeutic diphenylcyclopropenone sensitization with weekly scalp DPC. Participating donors were patients with alopecia, aged 18 to 70 years, considered appropriate candidates for DPC. This clonotype was seen a handful of times. Its antigen remains unidentified.

The sequenced sample was whole blood, obtained in connection with sensitization to the hapten diphenylcyclopropenone (DPC). The chain joins TRBV9 to TRBJ1-3; possibly TRBD1 for D (5 bases). The receptor comes from a woman aged 45-59 years with alopecia areata. Some clones in this sample may be carry-over from other donors' samples. In DNA form, the CDR3 reads TGTGCCAGCAGCCTGTACCGGGACCCAGGCCCCGGAAACACCATATATTTT. Its protein product is CASSLYRDPGPGNTIYF.